A single T cell receptor (beta chain) is shown here with its context. No antigen is known for it. Assay: immunoSEQ multiplex PCR; the TCRdb copy retains only in-frame clones and omits some. The repertoire consists of roughly 270,000 clones, with roughly 86% occurring once and the leading ten covering roughly 3.5%. This entry is derived from a study of Ad26.COV2.S vaccination and SARS-CoV-2 variants. As for the study in general: In the study, Ad26.COV2.S was injected intramuscularly once, or twice 56 days apart. Study-level points and caveats: Substantial breadth in spike-specific CD8+ and CD4+ T cell responses was reportedly seen after vaccination.

Treatment defined: around 19 received Ad26.COV2.S at low or high dose, single or two shots; 5 received placebo; per-sample allocation not given. The study sampled participants on day 63 after the first vaccine or placebo injection. This vaccine is an Ad26 vector that expresses the Wuhan-strain SARS-CoV-2 spike. Germline V lookup: CDR1 SGHNT, CDR2 YYREEE (reference sequence). The CDR3 consists of 17 residues. The V segment lost 0 bases and the J segment 3 bases; nucleotides outside the gene matches: 11. The sequence derives from a person between 18 and 59 years old who received the Ad26.COV2.S COVID-19 vaccine or a placebo. Material: peripheral blood, obtained in a trial of Ad26.COV2.S vaccine versus placebo. This chain joins TRBV5-4 and TRBJ1-1, with 7 bases identical to TRBD1. The CDR3 nucleotides read TGTGCCAGCAGCTTGGCCCAGGGGGGGGCGCTTGACACTGAAGCTTTCTTT. It is translated as CASSLAQGGALDTEAFF.